This T cell receptor beta chain stems from a study of cytomegalovirus exposure and HLA in healthy donors. Study outcomes and limitations: Presence/absence analyses supposed approximately even sequencing depth among donors.

CDR1 and CDR2 (germline): MDHEN, SYDVKM. The CDR3 has 18 residues. V was clipped by 5 bases and J by 6 bases; unmatched bases: 17. PCR involved 60 Vbeta and 13 Jbeta primers. Here immunoSEQ multiplex PCR was the method, and the copy in TCRdb shows in-frame clones only, minus some. The sample contains some 87,000 clones, roughly 84% of which appear only once. With respect to this clone: Its antigen is as yet unknown.

The chain recombines TRBV28 with TRBJ1-1; 11 bases align to TRBD1. This TCR was sampled from a man in his thirties or forties in good health and CMV-seronegative. Sequenced material: PBMCs. Here the CDR3 reads CASSEPRPGTGGGSEAFF. In DNA, the CDR3 is TGTGCCAGCAGTGAACCGAGACCCGGGACAGGGGGAGGCTCTGAAGCTTTCTTT. Based on the CDR3 plus reference TRBV28 and TRBJ1-1, the full variable domain is DVKVTQSSRYLVKRTGEKVFLECVQDMDHENMFWYRQDPGLGLRLIYFSYDVKMKEKGDIPEGYSVSREKKERFSLILESASTNQTSMYLCASSEPRPGTGGGSEAFFGQGTRLTVV.